This T cell receptor beta chain came from a study of T cells in Graves' hyperthyroidism and ophthalmopathy (dated by TCRdb to about 2019). In terms of the full investigation: Peripheral blood was sampled at the time of initial diagnosis, prior to any treatment. A discovery cohort of about a hundred patients, roughly 43 with Graves' ophthalmopathy and over 55 with stable Graves' hyperthyroidism, was used to find distinguishing TCR V-J signatures. Whether ophthalmopathy could be predicted prospectively was tested in an independent validation cohort made up of about 20 hyperthyroidism patients plus 17 patients who later progressed to ophthalmopathy. The approximately 98 discovery patients were randomly divided into training and test sets at a 7:3 ratio. In addition, the study compared T-cell repertoires in thyroid tissue and in blood from over 5 Graves' hyperthyroidism patients. After blood sampling, hyperthyroidism patients were treated with methimazole at a starting dose of 30 mg daily, and ophthalmopathy patients were treated with high-dose intravenous methylprednisolone. The paper describes TCR Vbeta CDR3 sequencing of 140 or so peripheral blood samples, made up of fewer than 50 ophthalmopathy patients, some 76 hyperthyroidism patients and roughly 17 progressor patients. Broad study findings and their caveats: Most expanded thyroid clonotypes (frequency above 0.001) were also detected in blood, suggesting blood repertoires may reflect thyroid immune responses. Sample size was not statistically predetermined, and investigators were not blinded to group allocation. During validation, the model predicted progression to ophthalmopathy a median of roughly 7.1 months ahead of onset, with around 71% sensitivity and around 72% specificity. Ophthalmopathy was separated from stable hyperthyroidism by a 13 V-J signature model, with just over 85% sensitivity and about 81% specificity obtained in cross-validation and 80%/75% obtained in testing.

The CDR3 sequence holds 14 residues, the cysteine and phenylalanine included. Of the read, only the CDR3 DNA is kept; its 42 bases are in frame from base 1. Looking up the germline V gene (reference sequence) yields CDR1 LGHDT and CDR2 YNNKEL. The V end gives up 1 base and the J end 9 bases, leaving 5 bases in the junction not matched to a gene. Moderately to severely active disease, a Clinical Activity Score of at least 3, a NOSPECS grade of at least 4, and a duration under 3 months were present in ophthalmopathy patients. The study excluded patients with uncontrolled infections, other autoimmune diseases, pregnancy or lactation. Diagnoses were established on the basis of clinical symptoms, serum thyroxine and TRAb, thyroid ultrasound, and orbital computed tomography. PBMCs were separated from roughly 9.6 ml of fresh peripheral blood using Ficoll-Paque density gradient centrifugation. Total RNA was extracted with Trizol reagent, and quality was checked on an Agilent 2100 Bioanalyzer.

Amplification of TCR beta CDR3 regions was carried out from RNA transcripts. The first round of RT-PCR for the TCR CDR3 was performed with the HTBI primer set and the Qiagen OneStep RT-PCR kit. The libraries were constructed in a second round of multiplex PCR and then size-selected and purified. The libraries were sequenced on an Illumina HiSeq2000 using paired-end 100 bp reads. Under the source paper's analysis protocol: SOAPnuke was used to process the raw data, throwing out any read that contained adapters or uncalled bases, had a mean Phred below 15, or lacked an exact constant-primer or identifier match. COPE v1.2.5 was used to merge the high-quality paired reads, and each unique nucleotide sequence was defined as a clonotype. MiTCR v1.1 was used to align the clonotypes against IMGT TRBV, TRBD and TRBJ reference segments. Only V-J combinations with frequency above 0.0001, covering 99% to 99.2% of repertoires, were analysed. The TCS score was defined as F50 (clonal expansion) divided by E x V (chaos), with BLOSUM62-based TCRdist calculated between CDR3 peptides within each V-J. Welch's t-statistics and random forest reduced around 510 V-J features to about 13, which were used in a naive Bayes classifier (R e1071). The public reads were reanalyzed by TCRdb: fastp trimming at Q25, MiXCR alignment, in-frame beta chains only. Each entry is one CDR3 protein sequence, shown with its most common DNA and genes. What appears here as the V and J calls and clone size reflects TCRdb's work, not the paper's. Within this sample are about 640,000 distinct CDR3 sequences, with about 20% of them counted one time only. The top ten clonotypes cover about 35% of the sample.

Turning to this clonotype: The antigen this receptor binds is unknown. Per-base qualities were not stored, and no clone one base away is much larger.

The sequenced sample consisted of blood. The TCR originated in a man younger than 40 with Graves' ophthalmopathy. The rearrangement joined TRBV3-1 to TRBJ2-7; 11 central nucleotides agree with TRBD2. The CDR3 protein sequence reads: CASSQGVGLAVQYF. The DNA is as follows: TGTGCCAGCAGCCAAGGGGTGGGACTAGCGGTGCAGTACTTC.